The source of this T cell receptor beta chain is a study of neurological immune-mediated disorders (dated by TCRdb to between 2018 and 2021). With respect to the entire study: Of the approximately 34 multiple sclerosis patients, 31 had relapsing-remitting MS and 3 had secondary progressive MS. Peripheral blood TCR-beta repertoires from patients with HTLV-I-associated myelopathy (HAM/TSP), patients with multiple sclerosis, and healthy controls were compared in the study using UMI-based sequencing. The 90 to 110 TCR-beta libraries covered PBMC samples along with longitudinal samples, technical triplicates, and paired sorted CD4+ and CD8+ T-cell subsets. The cohort comprised about 70 subjects: about 14 HAM/TSP patients, 34 multiple sclerosis patients and approximately 20 healthy controls. Study-level results and caveats: Across subjects, expanded clones never shared an identical CDR3 amino acid sequence, which suggests that the TCR-beta repertoires in every group were private. TCR clonal expansion was greatest in HAM/TSP patients and smallest in MS patients, who ranked below even healthy controls. The MS cluster showed no association with clinical or MRI features, and the authors stated that larger cohorts are needed. In phylogenetic analysis, the repertoires of 18 of 34 MS patients grouped into a cluster of related CDR3 sequences, which suggests a possible signature at the repertoire level.

This clonotype appeared many times. No cognate antigen has been identified for it. Per-base qualities were not stored, and no clone one base away is much larger. Libraries from unsorted PBMCs were made from 2 million PBMCs kept in RNAlater at -80 degrees C until RNA extraction. Multiple sclerosis patients were enrolled in a US clinical protocol under which disease progression was evaluated by magnetic resonance imaging. Peripheral blood underwent Ficoll-Hypaque density gradient centrifugation to isolate PBMCs, which were then cryopreserved in liquid nitrogen. cDNA synthesis used template-switch 5'RACE with a primer carrying a 10-nucleotide random unique molecular identifier tagging each TCR transcript. Every sequencing run yielded over 200 million TCR-beta sequences covering 15-18 subjects. The RNeasy kit was used to extract total RNA. The KAPA Real-time Library Amplification kit was used to amplify TCR-beta VDJ regions with primers targeting the TCR constant region and the 5'RACE anchor. Sample indexes and Illumina adaptors were added in a first PCR, after which library yield was increased in a second PCR. The roughly 650 bp TCR product was size-selected on a 2% E-gel SizeSelection system after Ampure bead purification. Before pooling, library quality was checked on a Bioanalyzer, concentration was measured with Qubit, and libraries were quantified with the Kapa Library Quantification kit. Paired-end 2 x 150 bp sequencing of the libraries was performed on an Illumina HiSeq 2500. To increase sequence diversity, roughly 24-32% phiX was spiked into each library pool. As for the original processing: The quality-filtered reads were processed with the UMI-based MiGEC pipeline, whose error correction step removed more than 90% of the raw TCR sequences. VDJ genes were aligned to IMGT germline references, and each clonotype was defined by a unique CDR3 amino acid sequence together with V-J genes. VDJtools evaluated clonal expansion, Shannon diversity and CDR3 relatedness (CalcPairwiseDistances, ClusterSamples); CLCbio workbench built phylogenetic trees. Expanded clones were defined as having at least 8 unique UMIs, based on coefficient-of-variation modelling across technical triplicates. TCRdb reprocessed the public reads (quality trimming at Q25 with fastp, clone calling with MiXCR) and kept in-frame beta chains. Identical CDR3 protein sequences are pooled into one entry, listed with their most common genes and DNA. TCRdb, rather than the study authors, made the V and J calls. The sample contains roughly 75,000 distinct CDR3 sequences, around 2.6% of them found a single time. Around 1.1% of the sample lies in the top ten.

The CDR3 numbers 14 residues from cysteine through phenylalanine. Here the CDR3 DNA is all that survives: 42 bases in frame from base 1. CDR1 and CDR2 were assigned from the germline V gene as KGHDR and SFDVKD. Trimming leaves V shorter by 8 bases and J shorter by 3 bases, with the junction holding 3 bases beyond the gene matches. Sequenced input: PBMCs. This chain is built from TRBV24-1 and TRBJ2-1, with 10 bases matching TRBD1. The clonotype originates from a woman aged 25 to 39 with multiple sclerosis. The bases are TGTGCCACCAAAGGACAGGGGGACTACAATGAGCAGTTCTTC. The encoded protein is CATKGQGDYNEQFF.